The 3 T cell receptor beta chains below were found in one sample sequenced in a study of CD8 T cells in Susac syndrome. Random hexamers primed reverse transcription of about 0.45 to 1 ug RNA. Using its own MiXCR run on the immunoSEQ multiplex PCR reads, TCRdb lists one record per CDR3 protein. The table has over 70,000 distinct CDR3 sequences, 96% seen once. Sequencing was done on a sample of CD8+ T cells from PBMCs. The receptors shown here come from a human donor with Susac syndrome.

This sequence joins TRBV12-5 and TRBJ2-3; D gene unclear. CDR1 and CDR2 (germline): LGHNT, FRNRAP. CDR3 length: 12 amino acids. The ends were cut back, 1 base at V and 5 bases at J, with 4 bases in the middle. CDR3: CASGLGKDTQYF. The CDR3 bases are TGTGCTAGTGGTTTGGGGAAAGATACGCAGTATTTT.

The rearrangement links TRBV5-1 to TRBJ2-7; 8 bases are a match to TRBD1. Germline loops: CDR1 SGHRS, CDR2 YFSETQ. This CDR3 has 16 residues. The junction had 5 bases not matched to a gene; V was cut back by 0 bases and J by 0 bases. CDR3 region: CASSLVGTGSSYEQYF. As DNA, the CDR3 is TGCGCCAGCAGCTTGGTCGGGACAGGTAGCTCCTACGAGCAGTACTTC.

This chain links TRBV6-5 with TRBJ1-1, with D unresolved. Trimming shortened V by 11 bases and J by 4 bases, and 14 bases separated the two germline ends. The CDR3 totals 12 residues. CDR1 and CDR2 from the germline V gene are MNHEY and SVGAGI. CDR3 residues: CASGWEGTEAFF. CDR3 sequence (DNA): TGTGCCTCAGGATGGGAAGGCACTGAAGCTTTCTTT.